In this sample, the clone carrying this TCR beta chain turned up a few times. TCRdb fed the 5' RACE reads into MiXCR, producing one record per CDR3 protein. The sample shows a few hundred thousand distinct CDR3 sequences, 6% to 8% of them seen only once. This specimen belongs to a study of T cells after yellow fever vaccination. Study context: Any fraction with a low cell number was prepared using SMART-Seq v4 Ultra Low Input.

The CDR3 runs to 18 residues. Germline assignment: CDR1 MNHEY and CDR2 SVGAGI. The V gene lost 0 bases and the J gene lost 0 bases, with 16 bases spanning the gap. The sequence came from a man in his thirties or forties who received the YFV17D yellow fever vaccine. The gene calls are TRBV6-5 and TRBJ2-3, with D maybe TRBD2 (5 bases). The sample consisted of CD4+ T cells sorted from PBMCs, taken on the day of the yellow fever booster vaccination. Written as DNA, the CDR3 is TGTGCCAGCAGTTACTCCCCGGGGTCCCAAAGGAGCACAGATACGCAGTATTTT. It translates to CASSYSPGSQRSTDTQYF.